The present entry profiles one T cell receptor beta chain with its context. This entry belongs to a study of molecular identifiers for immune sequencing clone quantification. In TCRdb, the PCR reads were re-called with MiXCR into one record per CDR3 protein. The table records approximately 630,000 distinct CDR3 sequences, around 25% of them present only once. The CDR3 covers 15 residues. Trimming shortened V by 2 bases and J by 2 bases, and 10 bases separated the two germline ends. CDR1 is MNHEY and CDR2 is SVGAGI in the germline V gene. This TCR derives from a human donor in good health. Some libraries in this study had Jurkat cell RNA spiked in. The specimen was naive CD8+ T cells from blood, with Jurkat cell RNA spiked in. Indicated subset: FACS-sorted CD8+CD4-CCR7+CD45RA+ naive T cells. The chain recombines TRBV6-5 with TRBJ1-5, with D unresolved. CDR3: CASSYGPRGNQPQHF. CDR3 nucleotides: TGTGCCAGCAGTTACGGGCCCCGGGGCAATCAGCCCCAGCATTTT.